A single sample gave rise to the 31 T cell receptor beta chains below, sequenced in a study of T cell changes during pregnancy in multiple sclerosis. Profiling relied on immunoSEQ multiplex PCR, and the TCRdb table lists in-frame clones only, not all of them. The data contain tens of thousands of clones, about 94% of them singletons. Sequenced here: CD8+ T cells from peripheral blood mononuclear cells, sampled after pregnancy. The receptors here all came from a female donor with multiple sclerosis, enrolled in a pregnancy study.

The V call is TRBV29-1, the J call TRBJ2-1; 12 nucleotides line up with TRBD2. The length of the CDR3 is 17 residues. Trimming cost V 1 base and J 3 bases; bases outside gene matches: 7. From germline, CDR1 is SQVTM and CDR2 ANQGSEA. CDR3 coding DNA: TGCAGCGTTGAAGGACTAGCGGGAGCCCTGGGCTACAATGAGCAGTTCTTC. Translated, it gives CSVEGLAGALGYNEQFF.

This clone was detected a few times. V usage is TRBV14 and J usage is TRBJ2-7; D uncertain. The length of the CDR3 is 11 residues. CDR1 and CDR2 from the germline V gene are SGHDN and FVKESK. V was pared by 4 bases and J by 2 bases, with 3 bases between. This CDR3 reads CASSPAYEQYF. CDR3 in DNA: TGTGCCAGCAGCCCTGCCTACGAGCAGTACTTC.

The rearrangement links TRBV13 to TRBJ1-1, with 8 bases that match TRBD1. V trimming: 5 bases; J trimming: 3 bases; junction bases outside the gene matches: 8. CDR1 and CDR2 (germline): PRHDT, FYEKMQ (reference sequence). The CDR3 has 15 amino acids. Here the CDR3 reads CASSPDRGEDTEAFF. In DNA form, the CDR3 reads TGTGCCAGCAGCCCTGACAGGGGTGAAGACACTGAAGCTTTCTTT.

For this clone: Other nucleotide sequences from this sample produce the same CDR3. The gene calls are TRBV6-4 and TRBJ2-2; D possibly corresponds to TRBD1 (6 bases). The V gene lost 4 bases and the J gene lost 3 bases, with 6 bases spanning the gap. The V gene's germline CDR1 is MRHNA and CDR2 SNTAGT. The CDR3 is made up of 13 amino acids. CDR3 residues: CASSAGDTGELFF. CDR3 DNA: TGTGCCAGCAGTGCAGGGGACACCGGGGAGCTGTTTTTT.

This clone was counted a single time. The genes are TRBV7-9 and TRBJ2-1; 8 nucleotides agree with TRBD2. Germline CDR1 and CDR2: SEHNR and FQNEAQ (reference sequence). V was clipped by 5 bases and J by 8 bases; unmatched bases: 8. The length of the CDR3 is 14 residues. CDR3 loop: CASSGAGGADEQFF. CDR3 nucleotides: TGTGCCAGCAGCGGTGCCGGGGGGGCCGATGAGCAGTTCTTC.

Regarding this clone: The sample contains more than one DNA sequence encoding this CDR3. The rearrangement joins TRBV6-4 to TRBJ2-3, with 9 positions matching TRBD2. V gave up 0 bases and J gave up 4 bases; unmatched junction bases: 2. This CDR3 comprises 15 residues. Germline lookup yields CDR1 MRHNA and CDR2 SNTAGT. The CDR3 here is CASSDSSGGADTQYF. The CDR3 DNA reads TGTGCCAGCAGTGACTCTAGCGGGGGCGCAGATACGCAGTATTTT.

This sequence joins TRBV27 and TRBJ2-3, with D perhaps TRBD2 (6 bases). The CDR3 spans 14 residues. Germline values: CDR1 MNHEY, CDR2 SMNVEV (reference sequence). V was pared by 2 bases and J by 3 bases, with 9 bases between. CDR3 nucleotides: TGTGCCAGCAGTTTAGCTAGCGCAACAGATACGCAGTATTTT. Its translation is CASSLASATDTQYF.

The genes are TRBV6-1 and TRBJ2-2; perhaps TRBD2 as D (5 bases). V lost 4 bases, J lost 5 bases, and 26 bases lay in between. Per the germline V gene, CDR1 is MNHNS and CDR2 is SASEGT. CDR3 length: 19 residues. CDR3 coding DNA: TGTGCCAGCAGTGGACCCCCGAAAAGCGGAGCATACGGGACCGGGGAGCTGTTTTTT. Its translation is CASSGPPKSGAYGTGELFF.

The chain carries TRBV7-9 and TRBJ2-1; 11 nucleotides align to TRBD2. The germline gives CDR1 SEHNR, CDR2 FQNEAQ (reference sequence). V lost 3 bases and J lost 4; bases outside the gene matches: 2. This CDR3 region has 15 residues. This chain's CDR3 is CASSFRTSGYNEQFF. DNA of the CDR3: TGTGCCAGCAGCTTCCGGACTAGCGGGTACAATGAGCAGTTCTTC.

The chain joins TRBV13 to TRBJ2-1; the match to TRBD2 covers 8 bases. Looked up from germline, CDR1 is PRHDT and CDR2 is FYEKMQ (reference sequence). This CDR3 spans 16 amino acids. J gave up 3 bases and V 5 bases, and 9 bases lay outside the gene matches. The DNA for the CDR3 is TGTGCCAGCAGCGACACCCACGGGGGGGGCTACAATGAGCAGTTCTTC. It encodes CASSDTHGGGYNEQFF.

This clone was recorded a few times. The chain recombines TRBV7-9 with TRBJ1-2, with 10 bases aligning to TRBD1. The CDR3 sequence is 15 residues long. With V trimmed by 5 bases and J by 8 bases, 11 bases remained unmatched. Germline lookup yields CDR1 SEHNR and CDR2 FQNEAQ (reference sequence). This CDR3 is CASSGRQGAIGGYTF. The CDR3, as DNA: TGTGCCAGCAGCGGACGACAGGGGGCAATAGGCGGCTACACCTTC.

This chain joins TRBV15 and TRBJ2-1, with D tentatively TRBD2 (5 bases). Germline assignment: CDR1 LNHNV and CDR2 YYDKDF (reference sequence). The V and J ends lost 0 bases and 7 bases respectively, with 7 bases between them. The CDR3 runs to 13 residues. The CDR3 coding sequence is TGTGCCACCAGCAGAGATCGAGGGAATGAGCAGTTCTTC. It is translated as CATSRDRGNEQFF.

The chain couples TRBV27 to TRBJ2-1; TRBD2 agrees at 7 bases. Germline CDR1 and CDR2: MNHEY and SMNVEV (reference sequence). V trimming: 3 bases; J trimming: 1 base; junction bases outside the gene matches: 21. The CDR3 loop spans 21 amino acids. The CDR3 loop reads CASSLRGWEGTLFKSYNEQFF. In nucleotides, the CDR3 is TGTGCCAGCAGTTTGAGGGGTTGGGAGGGGACCCTTTTTAAATCCTACAATGAGCAGTTCTTC.

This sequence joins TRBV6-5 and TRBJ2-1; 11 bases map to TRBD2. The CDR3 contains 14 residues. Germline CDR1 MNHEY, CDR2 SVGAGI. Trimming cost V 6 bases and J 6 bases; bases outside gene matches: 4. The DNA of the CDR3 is TGTGCCAGCAGAGGGACTAGCGGACCCAATGAGCAGTTCTTC. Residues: CASRGTSGPNEQFF.

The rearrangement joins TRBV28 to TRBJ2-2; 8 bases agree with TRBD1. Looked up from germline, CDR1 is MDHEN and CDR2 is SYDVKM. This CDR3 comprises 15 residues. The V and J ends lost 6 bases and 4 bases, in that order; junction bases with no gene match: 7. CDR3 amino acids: CASRLRQGPTGELFF. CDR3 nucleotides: TGTGCCAGCAGGCTGCGACAGGGGCCCACCGGGGAGCTGTTTTTT.

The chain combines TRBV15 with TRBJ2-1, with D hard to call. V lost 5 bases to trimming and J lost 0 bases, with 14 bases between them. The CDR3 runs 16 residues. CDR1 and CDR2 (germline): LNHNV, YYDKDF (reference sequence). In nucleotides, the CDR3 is TGTGCCACCAGCTTCGTCATTGGTAGCTCCTACAATGAGCAGTTCTTC. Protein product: CATSFVIGSSYNEQFF.

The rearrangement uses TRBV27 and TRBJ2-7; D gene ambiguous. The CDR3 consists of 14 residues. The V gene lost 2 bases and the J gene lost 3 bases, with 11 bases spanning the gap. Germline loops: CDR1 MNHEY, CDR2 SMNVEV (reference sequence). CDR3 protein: CASSLKETFYEQYF. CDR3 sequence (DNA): TGTGCCAGCAGTTTAAAGGAGACCTTCTACGAGCAGTACTTC.

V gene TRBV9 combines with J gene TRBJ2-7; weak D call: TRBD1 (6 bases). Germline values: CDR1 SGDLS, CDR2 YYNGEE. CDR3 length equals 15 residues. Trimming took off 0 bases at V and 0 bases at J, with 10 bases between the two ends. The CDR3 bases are TGTGCCAGCAGCGTAGGTAGGGGGAGCTCCTACGAGCAGTACTTC. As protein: CASSVGRGSSYEQYF. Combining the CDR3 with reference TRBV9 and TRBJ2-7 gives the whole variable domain DSGVTQTPKHLITATGQRVTLRCSPRSGDLSVYWYQQSLDQGLQFLIQYYNGEERAKGNILERFSAQQFPDLHSELNLSSLELGDSALYFCASSVGRGSSYEQYFGPGTRLTVT.

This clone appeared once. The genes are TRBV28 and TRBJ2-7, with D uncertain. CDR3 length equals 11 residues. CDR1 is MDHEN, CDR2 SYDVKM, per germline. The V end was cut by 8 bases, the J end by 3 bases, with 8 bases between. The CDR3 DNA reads TGTGCCAGCGGCCTTGTCTACGAGCAGTACTTC. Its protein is CASGLVYEQYF.

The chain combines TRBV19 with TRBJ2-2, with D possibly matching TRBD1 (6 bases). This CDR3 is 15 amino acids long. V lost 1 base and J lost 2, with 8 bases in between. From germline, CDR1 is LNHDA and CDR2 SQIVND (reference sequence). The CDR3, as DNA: TGTGCCAGTAGTATAGGGACAGTCAACACCGGGGAGCTGTTTTTT. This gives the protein CASSIGTVNTGELFF.

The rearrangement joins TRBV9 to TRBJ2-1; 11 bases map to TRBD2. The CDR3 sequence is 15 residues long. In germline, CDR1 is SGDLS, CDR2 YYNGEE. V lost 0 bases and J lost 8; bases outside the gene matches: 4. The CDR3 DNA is TGTGCCAGCAGCGTAGGTAGCGGGGGGGTTTATGAGCAGTTCTTC. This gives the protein CASSVGSGGVYEQFF. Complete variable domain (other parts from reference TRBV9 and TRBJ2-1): DSGVTQTPKHLITATGQRVTLRCSPRSGDLSVYWYQQSLDQGLQFLIQYYNGEERAKGNILERFSAQQFPDLHSELNLSSLELGDSALYFCASSVGSGGVYEQFFGPGTRLTVL.

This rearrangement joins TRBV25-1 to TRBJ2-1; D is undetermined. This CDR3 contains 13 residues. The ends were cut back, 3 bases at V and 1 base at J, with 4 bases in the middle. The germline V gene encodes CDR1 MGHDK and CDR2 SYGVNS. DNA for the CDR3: TGTGCCAGCAGTGACAGTTCCTACAATGAGCAGTTCTTC. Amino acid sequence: CASSDSSYNEQFF.

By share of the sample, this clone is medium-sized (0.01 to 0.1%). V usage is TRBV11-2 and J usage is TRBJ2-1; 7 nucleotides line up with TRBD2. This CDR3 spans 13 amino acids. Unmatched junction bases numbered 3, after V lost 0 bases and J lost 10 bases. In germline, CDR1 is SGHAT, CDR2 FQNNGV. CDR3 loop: CASSLDQAGEQFF. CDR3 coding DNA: TGTGCCAGCAGCTTAGATCAAGCGGGAGAGCAGTTCTTC.

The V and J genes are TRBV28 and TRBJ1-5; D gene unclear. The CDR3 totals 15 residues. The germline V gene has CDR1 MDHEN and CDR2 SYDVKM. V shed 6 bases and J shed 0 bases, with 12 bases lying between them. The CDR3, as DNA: TGTGCCAGCAGAGAAAGATACAATAGCAATCAGCCCCAGCATTTT. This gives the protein CASRERYNSNQPQHF.

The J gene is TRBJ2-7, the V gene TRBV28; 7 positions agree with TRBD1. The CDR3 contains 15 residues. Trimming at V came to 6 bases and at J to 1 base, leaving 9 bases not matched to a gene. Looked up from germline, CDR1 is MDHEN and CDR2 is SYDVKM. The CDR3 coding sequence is TGTGCCAGCAGAGAAGATAGGGGGCCTTCCTACGAGCAGTACTTC. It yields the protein CASREDRGPSYEQYF.

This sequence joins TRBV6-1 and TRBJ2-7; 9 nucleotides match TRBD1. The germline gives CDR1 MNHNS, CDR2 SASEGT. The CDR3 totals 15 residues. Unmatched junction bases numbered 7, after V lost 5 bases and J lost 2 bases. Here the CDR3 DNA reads TGTGCCAGCAGTATCGACAGGGGGGGAACCTACGAGCAGTACTTC. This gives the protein CASSIDRGGTYEQYF.

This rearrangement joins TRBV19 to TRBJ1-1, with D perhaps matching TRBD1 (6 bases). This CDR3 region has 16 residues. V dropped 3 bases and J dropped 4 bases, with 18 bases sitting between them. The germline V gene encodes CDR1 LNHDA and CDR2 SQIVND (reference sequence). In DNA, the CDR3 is TGTGCCAGTAGTATCCGAGCTACAGGGTACCCCACTGAAGCTTTCTTT. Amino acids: CASSIRATGYPTEAFF.

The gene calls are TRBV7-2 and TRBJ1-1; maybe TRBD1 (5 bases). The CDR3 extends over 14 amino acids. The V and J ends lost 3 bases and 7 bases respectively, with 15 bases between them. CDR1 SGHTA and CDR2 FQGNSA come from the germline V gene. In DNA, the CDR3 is TGTGCCAGCAGCTTGAAAGTGATGACAGATGAAGCTTTCTTT. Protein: CASSLKVMTDEAFF.

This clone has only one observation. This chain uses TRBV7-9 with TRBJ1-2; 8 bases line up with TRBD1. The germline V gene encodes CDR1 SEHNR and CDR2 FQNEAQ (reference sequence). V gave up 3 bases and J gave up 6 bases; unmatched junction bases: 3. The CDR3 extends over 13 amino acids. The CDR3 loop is CASSFDRGDGYTF. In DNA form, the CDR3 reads TGTGCCAGCAGCTTCGACAGGGGAGATGGCTACACCTTC.

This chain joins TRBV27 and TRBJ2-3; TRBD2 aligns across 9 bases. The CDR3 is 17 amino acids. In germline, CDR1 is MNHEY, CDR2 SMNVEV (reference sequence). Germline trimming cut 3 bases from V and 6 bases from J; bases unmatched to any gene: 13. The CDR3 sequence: CASSFISGGLGADTQYF. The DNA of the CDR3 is TGTGCCAGCAGTTTTATTAGCGGGGGACTCGGGGCTGATACGCAGTATTTT.

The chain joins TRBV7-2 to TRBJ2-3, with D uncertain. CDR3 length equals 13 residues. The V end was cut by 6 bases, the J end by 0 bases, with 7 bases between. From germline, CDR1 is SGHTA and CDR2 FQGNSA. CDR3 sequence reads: CASSFSSTDTQYF. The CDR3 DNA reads TGTGCCAGCAGTTTCTCTAGCACAGATACGCAGTATTTT.